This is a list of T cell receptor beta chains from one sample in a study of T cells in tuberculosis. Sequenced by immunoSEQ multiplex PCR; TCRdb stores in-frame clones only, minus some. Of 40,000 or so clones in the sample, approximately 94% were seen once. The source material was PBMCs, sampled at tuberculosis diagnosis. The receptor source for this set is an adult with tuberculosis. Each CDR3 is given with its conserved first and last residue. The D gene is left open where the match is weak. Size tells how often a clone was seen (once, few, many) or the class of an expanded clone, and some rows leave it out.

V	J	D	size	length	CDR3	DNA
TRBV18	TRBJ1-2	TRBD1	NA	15	CASSSGQGSFYGYTF	TGTGCCAGCTCATCGGGACAGGGGTCTTTCTATGGCTACACCTTC
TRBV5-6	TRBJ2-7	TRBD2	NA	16	CASSSLSGGARYEQYF	TGTGCCAGCAGCTCCTTGAGCGGGGGGGCCAGGTACGAGCAGTACTTC
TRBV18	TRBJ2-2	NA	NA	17	CASSLYPQGGGTGELFF	TGTGCCAGCTCACTCTATCCCCAGGGAGGGGGCACCGGGGAGCTGTTTTTT
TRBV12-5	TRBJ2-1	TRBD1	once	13	CASGSGTVNEQFF	TGTGCTAGTGGTTCCGGGACAGTAAATGAGCAGTTCTTC
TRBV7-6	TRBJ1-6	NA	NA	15	CASSETAGQNSPLHF	TGTGCCAGCAGCGAAACCGCCGGACAGAATTCACCCCTCCACTTT
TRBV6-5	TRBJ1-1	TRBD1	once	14	CASSRRQGDTEAFF	TGTGCCAGCAGTAGACGACAGGGCGACACTGAAGCTTTCTTT
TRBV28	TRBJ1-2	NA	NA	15	CASSFGSLGVEGYTF	TGTGCCAGCAGTTTTGGGTCCTTGGGAGTGGAGGGCTACACCTTC
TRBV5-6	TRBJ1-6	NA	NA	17	CASSLAGTPPNNSPLHF	TGTGCCAGCAGCTTGGCCGGGACACCTCCAAATAATTCACCCCTCCACTTT
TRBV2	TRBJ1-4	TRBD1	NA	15	CASRETGATNEKLFF	TGTGCCAGCAGAGAGACAGGGGCAACTAATGAAAAACTGTTTTTT
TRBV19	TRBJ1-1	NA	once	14	CASSDVAREYGAFF	TGTGCCAGTTCAGATGTGGCCAGGGAATATGGAGCTTTCTTT
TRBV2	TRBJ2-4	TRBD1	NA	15	CASSRDRSFGNIQYF	TGTGCCAGCAGTCGGGACAGGAGTTTTGGAAACATTCAGTACTTC
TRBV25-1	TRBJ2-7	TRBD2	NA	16	CASSESWSGGSYEQYF	TGTGCCAGCAGTGAAAGCTGGAGCGGGGGGTCCTACGAGCAGTACTTC
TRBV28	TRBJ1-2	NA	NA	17	CASSLLQSSPLNYGYTF	TGTGCCAGCAGTTTACTGCAGTCCTCCCCTCTTAACTATGGCTACACCTTC
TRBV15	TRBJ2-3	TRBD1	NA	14	CATSIYRGTDTQYF	TGTGCCACCAGCATTTACAGGGGAACAGATACGCAGTATTTT
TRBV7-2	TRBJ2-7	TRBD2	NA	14	CASSLILAGDGQYF	TGTGCCAGCAGCTTAATCCTAGCGGGGGATGGGCAGTACTTC
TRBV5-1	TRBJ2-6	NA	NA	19	CASSLGTGGPFSGANVLTF	TGCGCCAGCAGCTTGGGAACGGGGGGCCCTTTCTCTGGGGCCAACGTCCTGACTTTC
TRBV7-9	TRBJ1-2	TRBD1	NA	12	CASSTDRGSYTF	TGTGCCAGCAGCACGGACAGGGGTAGCTACACCTTC
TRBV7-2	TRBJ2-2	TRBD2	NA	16	CASSLRTSGGTGELFF	TGTGCCAGCAGCTTACGAACTAGCGGGGGAACCGGGGAGCTGTTTTTT
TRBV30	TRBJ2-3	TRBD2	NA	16	CAWSDETSGGTDTQYF	TGTGCCTGGAGTGACGAAACTAGCGGCGGCACAGATACGCAGTATTTT
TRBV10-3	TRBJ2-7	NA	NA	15	CAISDPRQGWYEQYF	TGTGCCATCAGTGATCCGCGGCAGGGTTGGTACGAGCAGTACTTC
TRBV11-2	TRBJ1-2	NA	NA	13	CASSLGEFGGYTF	TGTGCCAGCAGCTTAGGAGAGTTCGGTGGCTACACCTTC
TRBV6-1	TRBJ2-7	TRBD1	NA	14	CATPGRDRGGAASF	TGTGCCACCCCCGGTCGGGACAGGGGAGGAGCAGCGTCCTTC
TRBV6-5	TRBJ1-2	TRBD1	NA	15	CASSYAGGASYGYTF	TGTGCCAGCAGTTACGCAGGGGGCGCAAGCTATGGCTACACCTTC
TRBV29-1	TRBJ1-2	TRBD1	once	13	CSVNTGQGYGYTF	TGCAGCGTTAACACGGGACAGGGCTATGGCTACACCTTC
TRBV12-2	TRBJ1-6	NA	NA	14	CASRLTGRGSPLHF	TGTGCAAGTCGCTTAACGGGGCGGGGTTCACCCCTCCACTTT
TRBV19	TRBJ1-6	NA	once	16	CASSIRTLDSNSPLHF	TGTGCCAGTAGTATCAGGACTCTCGATAGCAATTCACCCCTCCACTTT
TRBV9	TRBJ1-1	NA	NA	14	CASSPFVINTEAFF	TGTGCCAGCAGCCCCTTTGTAATTAACACTGAAGCTTTCTTT
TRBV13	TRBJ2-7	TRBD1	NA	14	CASSFGQETYEQYF	TGTGCCAGCAGCTTCGGACAGGAGACCTACGAGCAGTACTTC
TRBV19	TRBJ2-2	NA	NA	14	CASLGQLNTGELFF	TGTGCCAGCTTAGGACAGCTTAACACCGGGGAGCTGTTTTTT
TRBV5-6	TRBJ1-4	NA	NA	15	CASSSAGAFNEKLFF	TGTGCCAGCAGCTCAGCAGGGGCCTTTAATGAAAAACTGTTTTTT
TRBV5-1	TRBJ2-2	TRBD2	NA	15	CASSPGTSGTGELFF	TGCGCCAGCAGCCCCGGGACTAGCGGCACCGGGGAGCTGTTTTTT
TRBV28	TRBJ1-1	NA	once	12	CASTLMNTEAFF	TGTGCCAGCACCTTAATGAACACTGAAGCTTTCTTT
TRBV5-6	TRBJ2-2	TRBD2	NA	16	CASSFLSGGHTGELFF	TGTGCCAGCAGCTTTCTTAGCGGGGGCCATACCGGGGAGCTGTTTTTT
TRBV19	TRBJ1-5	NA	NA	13	CASRGDVNQPQHF	TGTGCCAGTAGAGGGGATGTGAATCAGCCCCAGCATTTT
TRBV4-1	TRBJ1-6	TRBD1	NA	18	CASSNSGTGIYYNSPLHF	TGCGCCAGCAGCAACTCCGGGACAGGGATTTACTATAATTCACCCCTCCACTTT
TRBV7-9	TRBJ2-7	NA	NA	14	CASSRDSQPYEQYF	TGTGCCAGCAGCCGGGACTCACAGCCCTACGAGCAGTACTTC
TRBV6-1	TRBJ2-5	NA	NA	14	CASSEGVAKETQYF	TGTGCCAGCAGTGAAGGCGTCGCAAAAGAGACCCAGTACTTC
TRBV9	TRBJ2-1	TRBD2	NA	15	CASSVGTSGANEQFF	TGTGCCAGCAGCGTCGGGACTAGCGGGGCCAATGAGCAGTTCTTC
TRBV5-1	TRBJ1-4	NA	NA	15	CASAISIPTNEKLFF	TGCGCCAGCGCAATTAGCATTCCAACTAATGAAAAACTGTTTTTT
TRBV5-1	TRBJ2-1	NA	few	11	CASSLSYEQFF	TGCGCCAGCAGCTTGAGCTATGAGCAGTTCTTC
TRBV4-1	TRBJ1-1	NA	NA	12	CASSQGVTGAFF	TGCGCCAGCAGCCAAGGCGTAACAGGAGCTTTCTTT
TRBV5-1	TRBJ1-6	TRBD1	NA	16	CASSSTLGQGKSPLHF	TGCGCCAGCAGCTCTACCCTGGGACAGGGTAAATCACCCCTCCACTTT
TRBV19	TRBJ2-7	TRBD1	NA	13	CASSIGTGAKQYF	TGTGCCAGTAGTATAGGGACAGGGGCAAAGCAGTACTTC
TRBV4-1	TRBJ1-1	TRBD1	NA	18	CASSRTSTGALMNTEAFF	TGCGCCAGCAGCCGAACCTCCACAGGGGCGCTGATGAACACTGAAGCTTTCTTT
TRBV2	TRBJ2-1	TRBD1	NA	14	CASRDRGSYNEQFF	TGTGCCAGCAGGGACAGGGGGTCCTACAATGAGCAGTTCTTC
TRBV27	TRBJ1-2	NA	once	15	CASRTSGSGNYGYTF	TGTGCCAGCAGAACCTCGGGGAGCGGTAACTATGGCTACACCTTC
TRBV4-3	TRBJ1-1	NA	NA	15	CASSQAQRGSTEAFF	TGCGCCAGCAGCCAAGCGCAAAGAGGATCCACTGAAGCTTTCTTT
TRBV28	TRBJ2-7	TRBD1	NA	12	CASSRTGREQYF	TGTGCCAGCAGCCGGACAGGACGCGAGCAGTACTTC
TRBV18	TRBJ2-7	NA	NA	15	CASSAGSNFPYEQYF	TGTGCCAGCTCAGCGGGCAGCAATTTTCCCTACGAGCAGTACTTC
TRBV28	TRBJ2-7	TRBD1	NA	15	CASSVQGATSYEQYF	TGTGCCAGCAGTGTACAGGGGGCCACCTCCTACGAGCAGTACTTC